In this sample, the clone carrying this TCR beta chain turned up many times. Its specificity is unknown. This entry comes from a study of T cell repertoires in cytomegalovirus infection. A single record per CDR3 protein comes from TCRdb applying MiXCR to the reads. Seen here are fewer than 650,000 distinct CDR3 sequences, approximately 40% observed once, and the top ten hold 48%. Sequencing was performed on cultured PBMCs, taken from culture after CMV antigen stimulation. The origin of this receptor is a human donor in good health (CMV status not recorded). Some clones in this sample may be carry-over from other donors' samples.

This chain's CDR3 is CASSFSHTDTQYF. The CDR3 nucleotides are TGTGCCAGCAGCTTTTCCCACACAGATACGCAGTATTTT. The rearrangement uses TRBV7-2 and TRBJ2-3; D ambiguous. Germline CDR1 and CDR2: SGHTA and FQGNSA. V dropped 3 bases and J dropped 2 bases, with 6 bases sitting between them. The CDR3 runs 13 residues.